This T cell receptor beta chain was observed in a study of blood T cell repertoires in COVID-19. This CDR3 is 14 amino acids long. CDR1 and CDR2 (germline): LNHNV, YYDKDF (reference sequence). V dropped 8 bases and J dropped 3; count of bases not matched to a gene: 6. As handled by the study authors: Nucleated cell counts were estimated from reference gene primer amplification. Generated by immunoSEQ multiplex PCR, the TCRdb table keeps only in-frame clones and is missing some. The V and J calls and clone size come from that table; D and trimming were worked out from the DNA. The table has 250,000 to 300,000 clones, approximately 85% seen once.

The chain has TRBV15 and TRBJ2-1, with 8 nucleotides matching TRBD1. This receptor was identified in a woman between 65 and 79 years old with acute or convalescent COVID-19. Specimen: peripheral blood. CDR3 loop: CATGQGNNYNEQFF. The CDR3 DNA reads TGTGCCACCGGACAGGGTAACAACTACAATGAGCAGTTCTTC.